This TCR beta chain stems from a study of cytomegalovirus exposure and HLA in healthy donors. This clone showed up just a few times. With 3 bases removed from V and 0 bases from J, the gap between germline ends came to 8 bases. From germline, CDR1 is LNHDA and CDR2 SQIVND (reference sequence). The CDR3 sequence is 14 residues long. It was with 60 Vbeta and 13 Jbeta primers that the PCR ran. Only in-frame clones appear in the TCRdb table, and some are missing; sequencing was by immunoSEQ multiplex PCR. The data show about 120,000 clones, 8% to 10% seen once. Sequencing was performed on PBMCs. The clonotype was recovered from a man aged 25-45 years in good health and CMV-seronegative. The rearrangement uses TRBV19 and TRBJ1-1; no definite D call. The DNA for the CDR3 is TGTGCCAGTAGTATTTCCGCTATGAACACTGAAGCTTTCTTT. Residues: CASSISAMNTEAFF.